Sequencing of this TCR beta chain was carried out in a study of blood T cell repertoires in COVID-19. Study in general: Material from acute and convalescent COVID-19 was sourced from the United States, Italy and Spain. PBMCs, B-cell-depleted T cells, or T cells provided the cDNA or gDNA that made up the material.

In the 2 weeks before study entry, exposed participants met a COVID-19 case, which was PCR-confirmed or clinician-diagnosed. Some clones are missing from TCRdb's copy, which holds only in-frame ones; the method was immunoSEQ multiplex PCR. This sample has approximately 270,000 clones, with 85% to 95% found just once. Sequenced sample: PBMCs or T cells enriched from blood (not recorded which). This clonotype originated in a man between 40 and 49 years old who had been exposed to COVID-19.

The CDR3 is CATQPGQGNTEAFF. The CDR3 nucleotides read TGTGCCACTCAACCGGGACAGGGTAACACTGAAGCTTTCTTT. The chain links TRBV19 to TRBJ1-1, with TRBD1 identical over 9 bases. The CDR3 consists of 14 residues. Germline V gene lookup returns CDR1 LNHDA and CDR2 SQIVND (reference sequence). The V segment lost 10 bases and the J segment 2 bases; nucleotides outside the gene matches: 8.